These 32 T cell receptor beta chains came from one sample sequenced in a study of a mutant IDH1 vaccine in newly diagnosed glioma. Antigens for these TCRs are unknown. Repertoires were generated with immunoSEQ multiplex PCR, while TCRdb's copy carries only in-frame clones and drops some. The sample lists about 32,000 clones; more than 75% were seen once. The time point is: week 35, safety follow-up. Topical imiquimod accompanied each vaccine dose, which consisted of 300 ug of mutant IDH1 20-mer peptide. This sample comprised PBMCs, obtained from a glioma patient whose treatment included an IDH1 peptide vaccine. All receptors derive from a woman between 40 and 50 years old with glioma.

The chain recombines TRBV20-1 with TRBJ1-2; D uncertain. V dropped 5 bases and J dropped 7 bases, with 11 bases sitting between them. The CDR3 has 11 residues. Germline assignment: CDR1 DFQATT and CDR2 SNEGSKA (reference sequence). CDR3 sequence (DNA): TGCAGTGCTGGACCGGTTCGTGGCTACACCTTC. This translates into CSAGPVRGYTF.

In its sample, this clone was seen once. V gene TRBV19 combines with J gene TRBJ2-1, with 8 bases lining up with TRBD2. Germline V gene data show CDR1 as LNHDA and CDR2 as SQIVND (reference sequence). The CDR3 length is 15 residues. V gave up 0 bases and J gave up 4 bases; unmatched junction bases: 2. The CDR3 sequence is CASSIELADYNEQFF. The CDR3 DNA reads TGTGCCAGTAGTATAGAACTAGCGGATTACAATGAGCAGTTCTTC.

This rearrangement joins TRBV27 to TRBJ2-7; no reliable D call. The V gene lost 1 base and the J gene lost 2 bases, with 6 bases spanning the gap. The CDR3 totals 13 residues. The germline CDR1 and CDR2 sequences are MNHEY and SMNVEV (reference sequence). CDR3 region: CASSLLGTYEQYF. The DNA of the CDR3 is TGTGCCAGCAGTTTATTGGGTACCTACGAGCAGTACTTC.

CDR3 region: CASSLVQDQPQHF. DNA of the CDR3: TGTGCCAGCAGCTTGGTTCAGGATCAGCCCCAGCATTTT. The V and J genes are TRBV5-5 and TRBJ1-5; D ambiguous. V lost 0 bases and J lost 5, with 6 bases in between. The CDR3 covers 13 residues. Looked up from germline, CDR1 is SGHKS and CDR2 is YYEKEE (reference sequence).

The genes are TRBV19 and TRBJ2-3; 7 bases map to TRBD1. There are 15 residues in the CDR3. Germline lookup yields CDR1 LNHDA and CDR2 SQIVND (reference sequence). Trimming took 5 bases from V and 1 from J; bases not matched to a gene: 6. In DNA, the CDR3 is TGTGCCAGTAGTGCCTTTCAGGGGGGCACAGATACGCAGTATTTT. Translation gives CASSAFQGGTDTQYF.

The V call is TRBV5-1, the J call TRBJ2-1, with 7 bases matching TRBD1. V trimming: 7 bases; J trimming: 4 bases; junction bases outside the gene matches: 5. Per the germline V gene, CDR1 is SGHRS and CDR2 is YFSETQ. This CDR3 region has 13 residues. The CDR3 coding sequence is TGCGCCAGCGGACAGGACGGATACAATGAGCAGTTCTTC. The encoded protein is CASGQDGYNEQFF. Full variable domain (missing parts from reference TRBV5-1 and TRBJ2-1): KAGVTQTPRYLIKTRGQQVTLSCSPISGHRSVSWYQQTPGQGLQFLFEYFSETQRNKGNFPGRFSGRQFSNSRSEMNVSTLELGDSALYLCASGQDGYNEQFFGPGTRLTVL.

The V and J genes are TRBV5-1 and TRBJ2-2, with 9 positions matching TRBD1. CDR1 is SGHRS and CDR2 is YFSETQ in the germline V gene. This CDR3 spans 15 amino acids. V gave up 4 bases and J gave up 3 bases; unmatched junction bases: 4. CDR3 DNA: TGCGCCAGCAGCCTAAGGACAGGGGACACCGGGGAGCTGTTTTTT. It yields the protein CASSLRTGDTGELFF.

This clone has a single count. The chain is built from TRBV5-1 and TRBJ2-7; D unresolved. The CDR3 loop spans 15 amino acids. In germline, CDR1 is SGHRS, CDR2 YFSETQ. With 0 bases removed from V and 0 bases from J, the gap between germline ends came to 10 bases. The chain's CDR3 is CASSLGVTSSYEQYF. The CDR3 region has the DNA TGCGCCAGCAGCTTGGGTGTGACAAGCTCCTACGAGCAGTACTTC.

The V gene is TRBV11-2, the J gene TRBJ2-5; 13 bases align to TRBD2. Germline CDR1 SGHAT, CDR2 FQNNGV. Trimming at V came to 4 bases and at J to 5 bases, leaving 7 bases not matched to a gene. The CDR3 is 16 residues long. CDR3 in amino acids: CASSSPTSGGLETQYF. The DNA of the CDR3 is TGTGCCAGCAGCTCTCCGACTAGCGGGGGGTTGGAGACCCAGTACTTC.

This clone has only one observation. The chain is built from TRBV29-1 and TRBJ2-2, with D unresolved. Germline CDR1 is SQVTM and CDR2 is ANQGSEA. V gave up 0 bases and J gave up 6 bases, with 17 bases separating them. CDR3 length equals 16 residues. CDR3 sequence reads: CSVEDPDLHAAGELFF. CDR3 coding DNA: TGCAGCGTTGAAGATCCGGACCTCCATGCCGCCGGGGAGCTGTTTTTT.

This rearrangement joins TRBV2 to TRBJ2-5, with D possibly called TRBD1 or TRBD2 (6 bases each). V lost 4 bases and J lost 4, with 16 bases in between. Germline CDR1 is SNHLY and CDR2 is FYNNEI. This CDR3 comprises 15 residues. The CDR3 region is CASSAQGTEGETQYF. CDR3 DNA: TGTGCCAGCAGTGCCCAGGGGACGGAGGGAGAGACCCAGTACTTC.

The CDR3 sequence: CASSLSGYYEQYF. The CDR3 DNA reads as TGTGCCAGCAGTTTATCGGGATACTACGAGCAGTACTTC. The V gene is TRBV27, the J gene TRBJ2-7, with D uncertain. The CDR3 loop spans 13 amino acids. From germline, CDR1 is MNHEY and CDR2 SMNVEV (reference sequence). V was trimmed by 0 bases and J by 3 bases, leaving 6 bases between them.

The V call is TRBV5-6, the J call TRBJ1-1; D gene unclear. Between the trimmed V and J ends, which lost 0 bases and 8 bases, there was a span of 11 bases. This CDR3 contains 13 residues. The germline gives CDR1 SGHDT, CDR2 YYEEEE. This chain's CDR3 is CASSLAAVSEAFF. CDR3 DNA sequence: TGTGCCAGCAGCTTGGCCGCCGTCTCGGAAGCTTTCTTT.

In nucleotides, the CDR3 is TGCGCCAGCAGGCTGCAGGGAGCCTCCTACAATGAGCAGTTCTTC. This translates into CASRLQGASYNEQFF. The V gene is TRBV23-1, the J gene TRBJ2-1; D possibly uses TRBD1 or TRBD2 (5 bases each). TRBV23-1 is noted as an ORF with a role that remains uncertain. Trimming shortened V by 6 bases and J by 0 bases, and 12 bases separated the two germline ends. This CDR3 comprises 15 residues.

The CDR3 loop reads CASSSGTSATDTQYF. In DNA, the CDR3 is TGTGCCAGCAGCTCCGGGACTAGCGCGACAGATACGCAGTATTTT. The V call is TRBV7-9, the J call TRBJ2-3; 10 bases are shared with TRBD2. The germline V gene has CDR1 SEHNR and CDR2 FQNEAQ (reference sequence). Germline trimming cut 4 bases from V and 3 bases from J; bases unmatched to any gene: 4. CDR3 length: 15 amino acids. Together with reference TRBV7-9 and TRBJ2-3, the CDR3 gives the full variable domain: DTGVSQNPRHKITKRGQNVTFRCDPISEHNRLYWYRQTLGQGPEFLTYFQNEAQLEKSRLLSDRFSAERPKGSFSTLEIQRTEQGDSAMYLCASSSGTSATDTQYFGPGTRLTVL.

The chain combines TRBV19 with TRBJ1-6; D gene unclear. V was cut by 6 bases and J by 9 bases, with 21 bases left in between. The CDR3 covers 16 residues. Looked up from germline, CDR1 is LNHDA and CDR2 is SQIVND (reference sequence). CDR3 in amino acids: CASSSLGRAIGSPLHF. CDR3 sequence (DNA): TGTGCCAGTAGCTCGCTAGGCCGGGCCATAGGTTCACCCCTCCACTTT.

The V call is TRBV19, the J call TRBJ1-5, with 11 bases aligning to TRBD1. The CDR3 runs 16 residues. Germline assignment: CDR1 LNHDA and CDR2 SQIVND (reference sequence). The ends lost 10 bases at V and 0 bases at J; junction bases unmatched: 8. The CDR3 loop is CATTDRGPHSNQPQHF. The CDR3 nucleotides read TGTGCCACCACGGACAGGGGGCCGCATAGCAATCAGCCCCAGCATTTT.

The chain links TRBV7-3 to TRBJ2-5; possibly TRBD2 for D (5 bases). Per the germline V gene, CDR1 is SGHTA and CDR2 is FQGTGA. V was pared by 7 bases and J by 1 base, with 13 bases between. This CDR3 contains 14 residues. The CDR3 bases are TGTGCCAGCATCGGCGCGGGTGGCCAAGAGACCCAGTACTTC. Encoded protein: CASIGAGGQETQYF.

This chain joins TRBV19 and TRBJ1-6; the D gene is possibly TRBD1 (6 bases). The CDR3 sequence is 13 residues long. Germline-derived CDR1 and CDR2 are LNHDA and SQIVND (reference sequence). V dropped 7 bases and J dropped 10 bases, with 14 bases sitting between them. For the CDR3, the DNA is TGTGCCAGTAAGGGCAGGGGCCACTCACCCCTCCACTTT. Translated: CASKGRGHSPLHF.

This clone showed up just once. V usage is TRBV10-3 and J usage is TRBJ2-3; 13 bases map to TRBD2. The CDR3 covers 16 residues. The ends lost 2 bases at V and 2 bases at J; junction bases unmatched: 1. Germline V gene data show CDR1 as ENHRY and CDR2 as SYGVKD. The CDR3 coding sequence is TGTGCCATCAGTGAGGGACTAGCGGGGGTCACAGATACGCAGTATTTT. As protein: CAISEGLAGVTDTQYF.

The V and J genes are TRBV5-1 and TRBJ2-5; perhaps TRBD1 as D (6 bases). The CDR3 is made up of 14 amino acids. V shed 6 bases and J shed 4 bases, with 16 bases lying between them. CDR1 and CDR2 from the germline V gene are SGHRS and YFSETQ. CDR3 loop: CASNSGTPGETQYF. The CDR3 DNA reads TGCGCCAGCAATTCCGGGACACCCGGAGAGACCCAGTACTTC.

The chain couples TRBV4-1 to TRBJ2-5; TRBD2 agrees at 11 bases. V was clipped by 1 base and J by 0 bases; unmatched bases: 1. In germline, CDR1 is MGHRA, CDR2 YSYEKL. The CDR3 is 16 amino acids. CDR3 in amino acids: CASSQAGLADQETQYF. Written as DNA, the CDR3 is TGCGCCAGCAGCCAAGCGGGACTAGCGGACCAAGAGACCCAGTACTTC.

This chain joins TRBV10-3 and TRBJ2-2; unclear D gene. Germline lookup yields CDR1 ENHRY and CDR2 SYGVKD. CDR3 length: 13 amino acids. Trimming left V 6 bases short and J 5 bases short, with 10 bases between. The CDR3 region is CAIRLPGTGELFF. CDR3 DNA sequence: TGTGCCATCAGACTACCGGGTACCGGGGAGCTGTTTTTT.

The CDR3 DNA reads as TGTGCCAGCAGTTCTACCCCCGGGACAGCTTATGGCTACACCTTC. Amino acids: CASSSTPGTAYGYTF. This sequence joins TRBV6-6 and TRBJ1-2; 7 bases align to TRBD1. CDR3 length: 15 residues. Germline V gives CDR1 MNHNY, CDR2 SVGAGI (reference sequence). Trimming removed 4 bases from V and 5 bases from J; junction bases left unmatched: 10.

CDR3 sequence: CASSLAEENTEAFF. The CDR3 DNA is TGCGCCAGCAGCTTGGCGGAGGAGAACACTGAAGCTTTCTTT. The rearrangement uses TRBV5-1 and TRBJ1-1; the D is unclear. Per the germline V gene, CDR1 is SGHRS and CDR2 is YFSETQ. The CDR3 is 14 amino acids. V shed 0 bases and J shed 1 base, with 7 bases lying between them.

This clone appeared once. CDR3 region: CASSVRDAMNTEAFF. CDR3 bases: TGTGCCAGTAGTGTCCGGGACGCGATGAACACTGAAGCTTTCTTT. V usage is TRBV19 and J usage is TRBJ1-1, with D perhaps matching TRBD1 (5 bases). Germline-derived CDR1 and CDR2 are LNHDA and SQIVND (reference sequence). The CDR3 has 15 residues. V gave up 5 bases and J gave up 0 bases, with 13 bases separating them.

The genes are TRBV5-1 and TRBJ1-1; 8 bases fit TRBD1. The CDR3 has 15 amino acids. Unmatched junction bases numbered 7, after V lost 2 bases and J lost 4 bases. Germline V CDR1 and CDR2: SGHRS, YFSETQ. The CDR3: CASSFGNTGGTEAFF. In DNA, the CDR3 is TGCGCCAGCAGCTTCGGCAACACAGGGGGCACTGAAGCTTTCTTT.

The rearrangement joins TRBV6-5 to TRBJ2-5, with 11 bases matching TRBD2. The CDR3 extends over 13 amino acids. Germline lookup yields CDR1 MNHEY and CDR2 SVGAGI. J was trimmed by 5 bases and V by 6 bases; bases with no gene match: 2. The CDR3 spells CASRRTSGETQYF. The CDR3 DNA is TGTGCCAGCAGACGGACTAGCGGGGAGACCCAGTACTTC.

The J gene is TRBJ1-1, the V gene TRBV7-9; weak D call: TRBD1 (5 bases). V lost 5 bases to trimming and J lost 1 base, with 11 bases between them. The CDR3 is 14 residues long. Looked up from germline, CDR1 is SEHNR and CDR2 is FQNEAQ (reference sequence). Here the CDR3 reads CASSLAGQNTEAFF. In nucleotides, the CDR3 is TGTGCCAGCAGCCTCGCCGGACAGAACACTGAAGCTTTCTTT.

This clone was seen more than once but under ten times. The rearrangement uses TRBV2 and TRBJ1-5, with TRBD1 as a possible D gene (6 bases). The V gene lost 4 bases and the J gene lost 6 bases, with 16 bases spanning the gap. Germline V lookup: CDR1 SNHLY, CDR2 FYNNEI. The CDR3 extends over 15 amino acids. The CDR3 loop reads CASSGGTSNSQPQHF. For the CDR3, the DNA is TGTGCCAGCAGTGGAGGGACATCCAACAGTCAGCCCCAGCATTTT.

V gene TRBV6-5 combines with J gene TRBJ1-4; 10 nucleotides agree with TRBD1. Trimming cost V 6 bases and J 5 bases; bases outside gene matches: 3. The V gene's germline CDR1 is MNHEY and CDR2 SVGAGI. This CDR3 is 14 amino acids long. CDR3 coding DNA: TGTGCCAGCAGGCCGGGACAGGGGAATGAAAAACTGTTTTTT. This codes for CASRPGQGNEKLFF.

The chain couples TRBV5-1 to TRBJ2-4, with D perhaps TRBD2 (6 bases). The CDR3 consists of 14 residues. CDR1 is SGHRS and CDR2 is YFSETQ in the germline V gene. Trimming removed 1 base at V and 12 bases at J, with 17 bases between. For the CDR3, the DNA is TGCGCCAGCAGCTTGAGTTTGGGGGAGGAAACTCAGTACTTC. The encoded protein is CASSLSLGEETQYF.